This note documents a single TCR beta chain sequence. The antigen it recognizes is unknown. Qualities for individual bases were not recorded, and no much larger clone is one base off. The data were obtained in a study of blood T cell repertoires in COVID-19 (dated by TCRdb to the early 2020s). About the study as a whole: The collaborator samples originated in the United States, Italy and Spain and spanned the acute and convalescent phases of COVID-19. The material from the prospective study consisted of cDNA or gDNA derived from T cells, B-cell-depleted T cells, or PBMCs. Subjects who had been exposed to COVID-19, were actively infected with it, or had recovered from it provided the deeply sampled blood TCRbeta repertoires that made up the dataset. The repertoires were made available in a free public database intended to serve as a resource for research on the immune response to SARS-CoV-2. The samples were drawn from two sources: the first 160 participants of the ongoing ImmuneRACE study, and 950 to 1,500 subjects contributed by 6 global collaborators. A de-identified subject ID, COVID-19 status, age in years and sex were almost always included in the sample metadata. HLA class I and class II types, where available, came from metadata supplied by the sample provider rather than from assay-based typing.

The junction carries 10 bases between V and J, which are trimmed by 1 base and 2 bases respectively. Spanning cysteine to phenylalanine, the CDR3 consists of 15 amino acids. Left in the record is the CDR3 DNA by itself, 45 bases read in frame from the first base. CDR1 is given as LGHNA and CDR2 as YSLEER, both from the germline V gene. Beyond this particular receptor, the publication reports: Clinical and demographic metadata were provided uncurated, with the amount varying by source and participant.

TCRbeta CDR3 regions were amplified from genomic DNA by means of the immunoSEQ Assay, a bias-controlled multiplex PCR. The authors' analysis ran thus. The number of nucleated cells in each sample was estimated from the amplification of reference gene primers within the assay. Sequence reads were collapsed and filtered to measure the absolute abundance of every unique TCRbeta CDR3 rearrangement. For each sample, productive Simpson clonality was calculated as the square root of Simpson's diversity index across productive rearrangements. In TCRdb, the immuneACCESS table is reduced to in-frame sequences with V and J assigned. These tables do not hold every clone; where another copy was compared, an unresolved V gene accounts for under half, and the others remain unexplained. Clone size and V and J calls were adopted from that table, with D and trimming inferred from the DNA. The sample profile shows under 170,000 clones; 80% to 90% of them were found once. The ten largest account for around 3.5% of the sample.

Each collaborating institution followed its own protocols to collect whole blood in K2EDTA tubes. For TCRbeta analysis, collaborators shipped samples in one of three forms: frozen whole blood, isolated PBMCs, or DNA extracted from either of those sample types. This TCR derives from a man in his sixties or seventies with acute or convalescent COVID-19. This receptor chain uses TRBV4-3 and TRBJ2-3; 5 matching bases give a weak D call of TRBD1. Sequences were obtained from peripheral blood. The nucleotides are TGCGCCAGCAGCCAAGGGGCAGGGCCCACAGATACGCAGTATTTT. The resulting protein is CASSQGAGPTDTQYF.